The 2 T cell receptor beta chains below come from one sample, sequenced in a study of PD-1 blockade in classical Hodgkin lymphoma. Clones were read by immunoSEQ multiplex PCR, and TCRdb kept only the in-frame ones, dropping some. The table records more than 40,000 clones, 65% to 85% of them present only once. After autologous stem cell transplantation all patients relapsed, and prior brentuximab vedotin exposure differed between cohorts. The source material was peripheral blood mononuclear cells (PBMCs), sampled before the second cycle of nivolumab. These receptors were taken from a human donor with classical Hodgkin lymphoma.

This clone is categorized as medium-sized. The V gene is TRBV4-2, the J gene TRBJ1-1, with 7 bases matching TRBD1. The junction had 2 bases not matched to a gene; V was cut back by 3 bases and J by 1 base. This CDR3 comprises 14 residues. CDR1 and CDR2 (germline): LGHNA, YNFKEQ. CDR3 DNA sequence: TGTGCCAGCAGCCATGGACAGGCGAACACTGAAGCTTTCTTT. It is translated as CASSHGQANTEAFF.

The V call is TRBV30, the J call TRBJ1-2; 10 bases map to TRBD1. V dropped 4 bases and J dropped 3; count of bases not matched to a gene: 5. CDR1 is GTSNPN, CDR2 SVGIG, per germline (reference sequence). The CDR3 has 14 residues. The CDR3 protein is CAWTRDRGHYGYTF. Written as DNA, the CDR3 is TGTGCCTGGACACGCGACAGGGGGCACTATGGCTACACCTTC.